The TCR beta chain described here comes from a study of T cell responses to AZD1222 COVID-19 vaccine. Sequencing used immunoSEQ multiplex PCR; TCRdb keeps in-frame clones, though not all of them. The repertoire has about 96,000 clones, about 90% of them found once; the top ten carry under 30%. The CDR3 is 12 amino acids. From germline, CDR1 is MNHEY and CDR2 SMNVEV (reference sequence). Between the trimmed V and J ends, which lost 8 bases and 4 bases, there was a span of 9 bases. V and J are TRBV27 and TRBJ1-5, with D tentatively TRBD1 (6 bases). This sequence was found in an adult in good health. The sequences come from peripheral blood, collected on day 0 of AZD1222 vaccination. CDR3 sequence reads: CASRTGNQPQHF. The CDR3, as DNA: TGTGCCAGCCGAACAGGGAATCAGCCCCAGCATTTT.